This T cell receptor beta chain is from a study of blood T cell repertoires in COVID-19. Study details: The origin of the acute and convalescent COVID-19 samples was the United States, Italy and Spain.

Ages ranged from roughly 18 to 100 years, with residence in 24 US areas. As originally analysed: Amplifying reference gene primers gave estimates of nucleated cell counts. TCRdb's table, derived via immunoSEQ multiplex PCR, lists solely in-frame clones and lacks some. V and J calls and clone size follow that table, whereas D and trimming were derived from the DNA. The sample carries some 200,000 clones, around 90% recorded once. Per germline, CDR1 MRHNA and CDR2 SNTAGT. The CDR3 length is 13 residues. V shed 4 bases and J shed 3 bases, with 7 bases lying between them. Material for sequencing was PBMCs or T cells enriched from blood (not recorded which). The origin of this receptor is a young man with acute COVID-19. The genes are TRBV6-4 and TRBJ1-5, with D unclear. Here the CDR3 reads CASSVDNNQPQHF. CDR3 bases: TGTGCCAGCAGTGTCGACAACAATCAGCCCCAGCATTTT.